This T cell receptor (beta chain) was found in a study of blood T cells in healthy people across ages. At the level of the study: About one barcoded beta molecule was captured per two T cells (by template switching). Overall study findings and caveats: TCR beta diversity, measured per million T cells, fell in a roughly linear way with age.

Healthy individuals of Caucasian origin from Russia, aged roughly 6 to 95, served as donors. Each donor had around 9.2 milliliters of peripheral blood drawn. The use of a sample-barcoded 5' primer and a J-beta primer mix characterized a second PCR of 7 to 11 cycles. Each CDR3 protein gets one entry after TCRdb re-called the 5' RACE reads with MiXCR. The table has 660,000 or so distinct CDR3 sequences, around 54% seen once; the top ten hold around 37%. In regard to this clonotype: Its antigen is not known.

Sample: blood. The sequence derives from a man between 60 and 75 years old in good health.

CDR3 bases: TGTGCCAGCAGAGAGACCGGCCGAGATACGCAGTATTTT. Translating gives CASRETGRDTQYF. The V call is TRBV25-1, the J call TRBJ2-3; D not certain. V was clipped by 6 bases and J by 5 bases, with 12 bases between them. Germline CDR1 and CDR2: MGHDK and SYGVNS. The CDR3 contains 13 residues.